The 8 T cell receptor beta chains below were found in one sample sequenced in a study of shared clonotypes between healthy human individuals. Sequencing used immunoSEQ multiplex PCR; TCRdb keeps in-frame clones, though not all of them. This sample has 640,000 or so clones, with about two thirds found just once. Sequencing input: memory CD4+ T cells sorted from blood. The subset denotes: CD45RA-negative fraction. Receptors were obtained from a woman in her twenties or thirties in good health.

Notes on this clone: One end of the junction is discordant with germline, which a read error may explain. J is TRBJ1-2 and V is TRBV6-1; 7 bases map to TRBD1. The germline V gene has CDR1 MNHNS and CDR2 SASEGT. The CDR3 has 16 amino acids. For the CDR3, the DNA is TGTGCCATCAGTGAACGGACAGGTCTAGCTAACTATGGCTACACCTTC. Its translation: CAISERTGLANYGYTF.

V and J are TRBV18 and TRBJ1-1, with D possibly being TRBD1 (6 bases). Per germline, CDR1 KGHSH and CDR2 LQKENI. The CDR3 totals 17 residues. V gave up 1 base and J gave up 5 bases, with 20 bases separating them. CDR3 coding DNA: TGTGCCAGCTCACCACGCGGACAGCTAGCGGAGAAGACTGAAGCTTTCTTT. The encoded protein is CASSPRGQLAEKTEAFF.

This chain uses TRBV5-1 with TRBJ2-3; D gene ambiguous. The CDR3 totals 14 residues. Trimming shortened V by 6 bases and J by 2 bases, and 13 bases separated the two germline ends. Germline CDR1 SGHRS, CDR2 YFSETQ. CDR3 coding DNA: TGCGCCAGCACCCCCATTAGTTTCACAGATACGCAGTATTTT. It specifies CASTPISFTDTQYF. Drawing the rest from reference TRBV5-1 and TRBJ2-3, the complete variable domain is KAGVTQTPRYLIKTRGQQVTLSCSPISGHRSVSWYQQTPGQGLQFLFEYFSETQRNKGNFPGRFSGRQFSNSRSEMNVSTLELGDSALYLCASTPISFTDTQYFGPGTRLTVL.

The chain links TRBV5-5 to TRBJ1-5, with D perhaps TRBD1 (6 bases). The CDR3 has 13 amino acids. Trimming pared 4 bases from V and 6 bases from J, leaving 11 bases between. The V gene's germline CDR1 is SGHKS and CDR2 YYEKEE (reference sequence). The CDR3 reads CASSRGASQPQHF. For the CDR3, the DNA is TGTGCCAGCAGCCGGGGGGCTTCTCAGCCCCAGCATTTT. The full variable domain, in which reference TRBV5-5 and TRBJ1-5 provide the parts outside the CDR3, is DAGVTQSPTHLIKTRGQQVTLRCSPISGHKSVSWYQQVLGQGPQFIFQYYEKEERGRGNFPDRFSARQFPNYSSELNVNALLLGDSALYLCASSRGASQPQHFGDGTRLSIL.

V is TRBV28 and J is TRBJ2-7, with TRBD1 matching over 9 bases. The CDR3 totals 15 residues. The trim removed 7 bases at V and 2 bases at J, leaving 9 bases unmatched. Germline V gene lookup returns CDR1 MDHEN and CDR2 SYDVKM. For the CDR3, the DNA is TGTGCCAGCACCGTCGGGACAGGGAGGACCTACGAGCAGTACTTC. Translation gives CASTVGTGRTYEQYF.

This clone showed up just a few times. The V gene is TRBV2, the J gene TRBJ2-7, with D maybe TRBD1 (6 bases). This CDR3 is built from 13 residues. The V end lost 6 bases, the J end lost 4 bases, and 13 bases lay between the germline ends. Germline CDR1 is SNHLY and CDR2 is FYNNEI. The CDR3: CASSLQGAYEQYF. As DNA, the CDR3 is TGTGCCAGCAGCCTACAGGGCGCTTACGAGCAGTACTTC. Filled out from reference TRBV2 and TRBJ2-7, the complete variable domain reads EPEVTQTPSHQVTQMGQEVILRCVPISNHLYFYWYRQILGQKVEFLVSFYNNEISEKSEIFDDQFSVERPDGSNFTLKIRSTKLEDSAMYFCASSLQGAYEQYFGPGTRLTVT.

This rearrangement joins TRBV14 to TRBJ2-3; TRBD2 agrees at 8 bases. V trimming: 4 bases; J trimming: 2 bases; junction bases outside the gene matches: 5. Germline lookup yields CDR1 SGHDN and CDR2 FVKESK. The CDR3 length is 15 residues. The CDR3 DNA is TGTGCCAGCAGCCCCTCACTAGCGGTCACAGATACGCAGTATTTT. Protein sequence: CASSPSLAVTDTQYF.

In the case of this clone: The identical CDR3 is also encoded by other nucleotide sequences in the sample. J is TRBJ2-3 and V is TRBV28, with a tentative D call TRBD2 (5 bases). The CDR3 totals 15 residues. Germline V gene sequence: CDR1 MDHEN, CDR2 SYDVKM. Trimming took off 5 bases at V and 1 base at J, with 13 bases between the two ends. Here the CDR3 DNA reads TGTGCCAGCAGTCCCAGAGGAGCGGGCACAGATACGCAGTATTTT. Its protein product is CASSPRGAGTDTQYF. Looking up the rest from reference TRBV28 and TRBJ2-3 gives the full variable domain: DVKVTQSSRYLVKRTGEKVFLECVQDMDHENMFWYRQDPGLGLRLIYFSYDVKMKEKGDIPEGYSVSREKKERFSLILESASTNQTSMYLCASSPRGAGTDTQYFGPGTRLTVL.